These T cell receptor beta chains were read from a single sample in a study of shared clonotypes between healthy human individuals. TCRdb keeps only in-frame clones here, not all; method: immunoSEQ multiplex PCR. The table shows over 400,000 clones, with about 85% occurring only once. Sequencing was carried out using PBMCs. All receptors derive from a woman aged 40-49 years in good health. Some clones in this sample may be carry-over from other donors' samples. Both conserved end residues are part of each CDR3. D genes are given only for firm matches. For some rows the clone size is stated as once, few or many, or as a class when expanded; others skip it.

v_gene	abundance	d_gene	j_gene	CDR3aa	CDR3nt
TRBV6-5	-	-	TRBJ2-3	CASSYGGVSMGTQYF	TGTGCCAGCAGTTACGGTGGGGTTAGTATGGGTACGCAGTATTTT
TRBV6-1	-	-	TRBJ2-2	CASSEFVGFRAGELFF	TGTGCCAGCAGTGAATTTGTTGGGTTCAGGGCCGGGGAGCTGTTTTTT
TRBV19	once	TRBD1	TRBJ2-3	CASSITGTGSEDTQYF	TGTGCCAGTAGTATTACCGGGACAGGGTCGGAAGATACGCAGTATTTT
TRBV12-5	many	TRBD1	TRBJ2-5	CASAPRTGAETQYF	TGTGCTAGTGCCCCCAGGACAGGGGCCGAGACCCAGTACTTC
TRBV19	many	TRBD2	TRBJ2-6	CASSPSGRFGANVLTF	TGTGCCAGTAGTCCTAGCGGGAGATTTGGGGCCAACGTCCTGACTTTC
TRBV27	-	-	TRBJ2-2	CASSTHGARTGELFF	TGTGCCAGCAGTACCCACGGGGCTAGGACCGGGGAGCTGTTTTTT
TRBV19	-	TRBD1	TRBJ2-3	CASSSDREDTQYF	TGTGCCAGTAGTTCTGACAGGGAGGATACGCAGTATTTT
TRBV30	-	-	TRBJ2-1	CAWSVPRLDEQFF	TGTGCCTGGAGTGTACCCCGCCTAGATGAGCAGTTCTTC
TRBV7-9	few	TRBD1	TRBJ2-7	CASSWTGEQYF	TGTGCCAGCAGCTGGACAGGCGAGCAGTACTTC
TRBV5-1	-	-	TRBJ2-1	CANSLYEGSYNEQFF	TGCGCCAACAGCTTGTATGAGGGATCCTACAATGAGCAGTTCTTC
TRBV30	-	TRBD1	TRBJ1-2	CAWSVGGRDYTF	TGTGCCTGGAGTGTAGGGGGCAGAGACTACACCTTC
TRBV7-2	-	-	TRBJ2-7	CASSPALVSYEQYF	TGTGCCAGCAGCCCCGCCCTCGTCTCCTACGAGCAGTACTTC
TRBV7-2	-	-	TRBJ2-1	CASSRTYGNEQFF	TGTGCCAGCAGCCGGACCTACGGCAATGAGCAGTTCTTC
TRBV25-1	once	-	TRBJ1-1	CASSVGTNTEAFF	TGTGCCAGCAGTGTAGGGACCAACACTGAAGCTTTCTTT
TRBV28	once	-	TRBJ2-1	CASSPPAAGADEQFF	TGTGCCAGCAGTCCGCCCGCGGCAGGGGCCGATGAGCAGTTCTTC
TRBV7-9	many	-	TRBJ1-6	CASSLSYNSPLHF	TGTGCCAGCAGCCTATCCTATAATTCACCCCTCCACTTT
TRBV6-1	-	TRBD2	TRBJ2-5	CASIRTSVETQYF	TGTGCCAGCATCCGGACTAGCGTAGAGACCCAGTACTTC
TRBV5-6	-	TRBD1	TRBJ2-3	CASSLDRAGDTQYF	TGTGCCAGCAGCCTTGACAGGGCGGGAGATACGCAGTATTTT